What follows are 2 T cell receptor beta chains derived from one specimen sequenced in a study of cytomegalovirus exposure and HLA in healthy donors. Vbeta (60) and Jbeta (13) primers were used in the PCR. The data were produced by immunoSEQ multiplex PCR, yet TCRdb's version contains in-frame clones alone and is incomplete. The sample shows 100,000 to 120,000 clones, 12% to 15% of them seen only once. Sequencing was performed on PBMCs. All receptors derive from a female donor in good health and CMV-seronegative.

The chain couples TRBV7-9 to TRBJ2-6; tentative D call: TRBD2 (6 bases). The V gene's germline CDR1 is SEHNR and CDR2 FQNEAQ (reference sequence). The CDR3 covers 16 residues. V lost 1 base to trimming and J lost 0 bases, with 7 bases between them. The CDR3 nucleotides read TGTGCCAGCAGCTTAGGGGGGGTCTCTGGGGCCAACGTCCTGACTTTC. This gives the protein CASSLGGVSGANVLTF.

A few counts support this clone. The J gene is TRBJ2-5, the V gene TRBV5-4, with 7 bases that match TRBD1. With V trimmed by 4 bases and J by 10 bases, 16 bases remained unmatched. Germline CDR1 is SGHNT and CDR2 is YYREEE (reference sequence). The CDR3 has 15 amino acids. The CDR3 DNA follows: TGTGCCAGCAGCCCGGGGACAGTGAGGGAAGGGGGCCAGTACTTC. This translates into CASSPGTVREGGQYF.